Below, one T cell receptor (beta chain) is given with its context. The data were taken from a study of CD8 T cells in Susac syndrome. TCR beta was sequenced from blood CD8+ and CD4+ T cells. Negative isolation yielded the CD8+ and CD4+ T cells, while FACS enriched the TEMRA cells. An input of about 0.5 to 1 ug of RNA was subjected to reverse transcription using random hexamers. Across 54 Vbeta and 13 Jbeta, immunoSEQ multiplex PCR amplified TCR beta CDR3. From the immunoSEQ multiplex PCR reads, TCRdb called clonotypes with MiXCR, one entry per CDR3 protein. The sample holds roughly 200,000 distinct CDR3 sequences, under 95% seen once. Germline lookup yields CDR1 MNHEY and CDR2 SVGEGT. CDR3 length: 15 residues. V lost 5 bases to trimming and J lost 5 bases, with 18 bases between them.

V usage is TRBV6-2 or TRBV6-3 and J usage is TRBJ2-5, with D tentatively TRBD1 (5 bases). This sequence originates from a human donor in good health. Material for sequencing was CD4+ T cells from PBMCs. The CDR3 region is CASSPRRTQGETQYF. The CDR3 DNA follows: TGTGCCAGCAGTCCCCGACGGACCCAGGGCGAGACCCAGTACTTC.